Here is one TCR beta chain with its context. This clone showed up just a few times. Its cognate antigen has yet to be identified. There are no base qualities to consult, and no much larger clone falls within one base. The entry originates in a study of OX40 agonist ivuxolimab in advanced cancers. Background for the entire study: Ivuxolimab, which targeted the costimulatory receptor OX40 (CD134), was an agonistic, fully human IgG2 monoclonal antibody. Intravenous ivuxolimab was administered to patients every 2 weeks at six dose levels: 0.01, 0.1, 0.3, 1.5, 3 and 10 mg/kg. Of the roughly 54 dose-escalation patients, hepatocellular carcinoma was present in approximately 20, melanoma in roughly 15, renal cell carcinoma in 9 and head and neck cancer in 9. In the dose-escalation cohort, 82.7% of patients were male, and the mean age was around 60 years, with a range of roughly 23 to 85. Prior anti-PD-1, anti-PD-L1 or anti-CTLA-4 therapy was permitted, and checkpoint inhibitors had been received by less than 45% of dose-escalation patients. Partial responses occurred in three dose-escalation patients: two with cutaneous melanoma and one with hepatocellular carcinoma. The purpose of peripheral TCRbeta sequencing was to test whether ivuxolimab changed TCR sequence diversity and led to clonal T-cell expansion. The paper covers the monotherapy dose-escalation part of the phase I ivuxolimab trial, which included N of about 56 patients.

Genomic DNA was isolated from the sorted cells so that the TCRbeta CDR3 region could be sequenced. The immunoSEQ Assay was used to sequence the TCRbeta CDR3 regions. What TCRdb holds here is the immuneACCESS table cut down to in-frame rearrangements. Part of the clones is not present; checked against another copy, under half of the missing clones reflect an unresolved V gene, and the others are unexplained. This sample holds over 50,000 clones; roughly 91% were observed only once. 1.4% of the sample is held by the ten biggest clonotypes. The trial excluded patients who had a history of autoimmune disease or who were on systemic immunosuppression. Peripheral blood for TCR sequencing was drawn from every dose cohort at baseline, at cycle 4 day 1 and at cycle 7 day 1. Samples were obtained from an open-label, multicenter, first-in-human phase I dose-escalation trial of ivuxolimab. The trial enrolled adults with locally advanced or metastatic head and neck squamous cell, hepatocellular, melanoma or renal cell carcinoma. Before TCR sequencing, CD4+ T cells and CD8+ T cells were sorted from peripheral blood as separate populations.

Via the germline V gene, CDR1 is MNHEY and CDR2 SVGAGI. Inclusive of the bounding cysteine and phenylalanine, the CDR3 is 14 residues long. CDR3 DNA only is kept here, 42 bases in frame from base 1. After removal of 6 bases from V and 1 base from J, the junction retains 4 bases not matched to a gene. Broad study findings and their caveats: After ivuxolimab, expanded clones were on average more numerous among CD8+ T cells than among CD4+ T cells. Low levels of normalized T-cell clonal expansion were also seen in some patients who did not respond. In partial responders in the 0.1-3.0 mg/kg groups, normalized peripheral clonal expansion was found to be among the lowest, especially among CD8+ T cells. Which antigens the clonally expanded peripheral T cells were specific for was not determined. At doses from 0.1 to 3.0 mg/kg, clonal expansion was seen in both CD4+ and CD8+ blood T cells between baseline and week 6.

The chain joins TRBV6-5 to TRBJ2-7, and TRBD1 aligns with 9 junction nucleotides. This specimen was CD4+ or CD8+ T cells sorted from blood, taken in a trial of the OX40 agonist ivuxolimab. The TCR originated in an adult with an advanced solid tumor such as melanoma, head and neck, liver or kidney cancer. At the DNA level, the sequence is TGTGCCAGCAGGGGACAGGGAATTTCCTACGAGCAGTACTTC. Translated, it gives CASRGQGISYEQYF.